This T cell receptor beta chain comes out of a study of blood T cell repertoires in COVID-19. Background on the study: Spain, Italy and the United States supplied samples that represented acute and convalescent COVID-19.

This clone was observed a handful of times. In the original analysis: Reference gene primers were amplified, and this amplification served to estimate nucleated cell counts. Using immunoSEQ multiplex PCR, the repertoire was profiled, and TCRdb retains in-frame clones only, with some absent. D and trimming come from the DNA, and the V and J calls and clone size come from that table. The table includes approximately 59,000 clones, roughly 90% detected once. Between the trimmed V and J ends, which lost 7 bases and 0 bases, there was a span of 4 bases. Germline CDR1 is MDHEN and CDR2 is SYDVKM. The CDR3 extends over 12 amino acids.

V is TRBV28 and J is TRBJ1-3; D is uncertain. The clonotype originates from a human donor in a cohort sampled during active COVID-19. The material sequenced was peripheral blood. CDR3 in amino acids: CASTHSGNTIYF. CDR3 DNA sequence: TGTGCCAGCACCCACTCTGGAAACACCATATATTTT.